The 25 T cell receptor beta chains below were found in one sample sequenced in a study of shared clonotypes between healthy human individuals. This table comes from immunoSEQ multiplex PCR, and its TCRdb copy is limited to in-frame clones, with some not included. The repertoire includes over a million clones, approximately 97% of them detected once, and 1.2% sits in the top ten. The specimen was naive CD4+ T cells sorted from blood. Subset: CD45RA+ positively selected. The receptors originated from a man between 25 and 39 years old in good health.

The genes are TRBV19 and TRBJ1-5; D call uncertain. This CDR3 is built from 15 residues. Germline V gene sequence: CDR1 LNHDA, CDR2 SQIVND (reference sequence). Between the trimmed V and J ends, which lost 3 bases and 1 base, there was a span of 10 bases. The CDR3 reads CASSIGLRSNQPQHF. The CDR3 nucleotides are TGTGCCAGTAGTATTGGATTACGAAGCAATCAGCCCCAGCATTTT.

The gene calls are TRBV4-1 and TRBJ2-3; 10 bases are a match to TRBD2. V lost 6 bases, J lost 3 bases, and 6 bases stayed unmatched. The CDR3 extends over 15 amino acids. CDR1 MGHRA and CDR2 YSYEKL come from the germline V gene. CDR3 residues: CASRESGRGTDTQYF. The DNA for the CDR3 is TGCGCCAGCAGAGAGAGCGGGAGGGGAACAGATACGCAGTATTTT.

The V call is TRBV10-1, the J call TRBJ2-5; no clear D gene. CDR3 length: 10 residues. Deletions cut 6 bases from V and 5 bases from J, with 4 bases between. Germline CDR1 reads WNHNN; CDR2 reads SYGVQD (reference sequence). CDR3 nucleotides: TGCGCCAGCAGGCGGGAGACCCAGTACTTC. It specifies CASRRETQYF.

The V gene is TRBV2, the J gene TRBJ2-3; D unresolved. The V gene's germline CDR1 is SNHLY and CDR2 FYNNEI. This CDR3 has 16 residues. Trimming cost V 4 bases and J 2 bases, with 16 bases left between them. CDR3 in amino acids: CASSGGLIMTTDTQYF. The CDR3 DNA reads as TGTGCCAGCAGTGGAGGATTGATAATGACCACAGATACGCAGTATTTT.

The V call is TRBV5-1, the J call TRBJ1-1, with no clear D. Germline CDR1 reads SGHRS; CDR2 reads YFSETQ. This CDR3 is built from 15 residues. Trimming pared 1 base from V and 0 bases from J, leaving 10 bases between. The CDR3, as DNA: TGCGCCAGCAGCTTGAACAGCCTAATGAACACTGAAGCTTTCTTT. It specifies CASSLNSLMNTEAFF.

This chain connects TRBV10-3 to TRBJ1-2; 8 bases match TRBD1. The CDR3 has 15 amino acids. V lost 4 bases and J lost 4; bases outside the gene matches: 8. The germline CDR1 and CDR2 sequences are ENHRY and SYGVKD. The CDR3 bases are TGTGCCATCAGTGCTCAGACAGGGGCTGGCTATGGCTACACCTTC. It yields the protein CAISAQTGAGYGYTF.

The rearrangement joins TRBV7-9 to TRBJ2-5; D gene unclear. CDR1 and CDR2 from the germline V gene are SEHNR and FQNEAQ (reference sequence). CDR3 size: 13 residues. The CDR3 sequence: CVVTAALQETQYF. The CDR3, as DNA: TGTGTCGTAACGGCGGCGCTCCAAGAGACCCAGTACTTC.

The chain links TRBV5-4 to TRBJ2-7; 8 bases are a match to TRBD2. CDR1 and CDR2 from the germline V gene are SGHNT and YYREEE (reference sequence). This CDR3 is 15 amino acids long. V shed 0 bases, J shed 2 bases, and the junction held 4 bases outside the gene matches. The chain's CDR3 is CASSLGTSGTYEQYF. CDR3 nucleotides: TGTGCCAGCAGCTTGGGTACTAGCGGAACCTACGAGCAGTACTTC.

V and J are TRBV28 and TRBJ1-5, with 8 bases fitting TRBD1. V shed 1 base and J 5 bases; nucleotides not matched to a gene: 7. CDR1 and CDR2 from the germline V gene are MDHEN and SYDVKM. The CDR3 is made up of 16 amino acids. This CDR3 reads CASSLSGGGWDQPQHF. In nucleotides, the CDR3 is TGTGCCAGCAGTTTATCAGGGGGCGGATGGGATCAGCCCCAGCATTTT.

This chain uses TRBV7-3 with TRBJ2-1, with D maybe TRBD1 (6 bases). This CDR3 is built from 13 residues. V was cut by 5 bases and J by 10 bases, with 15 bases left in between. Germline CDR1 and CDR2: SGHTA and FQGTGA. This CDR3 is CASSPFTGTEQFF. CDR3 DNA: TGTGCCAGCAGCCCATTCACCGGGACAGAGCAGTTCTTC.

The CDR3 protein is CASRADPAYGYTF. CDR3 coding DNA: TGCGCCAGCAGGGCGGACCCGGCCTATGGCTACACCTTC. The V call is TRBV5-1, the J call TRBJ1-2; D uncertain. This CDR3 region has 13 residues. Trimming removed 5 bases at V and 4 bases at J, with 12 bases between. Germline values: CDR1 SGHRS, CDR2 YFSETQ.

The chain joins TRBV29-1 to TRBJ2-5; the D gene is possibly TRBD1 (6 bases). The CDR3 sequence is 16 residues long. Trimming left V 0 bases short and J 5 bases short, with 19 bases between. Germline assignment: CDR1 SQVTM and CDR2 ANQGSEA. CDR3 in amino acids: CSVEDGRGNFGETQYF. The CDR3 DNA follows: TGCAGCGTTGAAGATGGCAGGGGAAACTTTGGGGAGACCCAGTACTTC.

This sequence joins TRBV28 and TRBJ1-2; D is unresolved. Looked up from germline, CDR1 is MDHEN and CDR2 is SYDVKM. This CDR3 is 15 amino acids long. V lost 2 bases and J lost 6, with 16 bases in between. The DNA of the CDR3 is TGTGCCAGCAGTTTAACTCAAGACGGCTCTAATGGCTACACCTTC. Its translation: CASSLTQDGSNGYTF.

The rearrangement uses TRBV11-3 and TRBJ2-1; D may be TRBD1 (6 bases). The germline V gene encodes CDR1 SGHNT and CDR2 YENEEA. V was pared by 0 bases and J by 0 bases, with 12 bases between. The CDR3 is 17 residues long. The CDR3 here is CASSLESGARSYNEQFF. In nucleotides, the CDR3 is TGTGCCAGCAGCTTAGAATCAGGGGCTCGCTCCTACAATGAGCAGTTCTTC.

The chain joins TRBV6-1 to TRBJ2-1, with 8 bases matching TRBD2. Trimming removed 6 bases from V and 6 bases from J; junction bases left unmatched: 10. Germline CDR1 is MNHNS and CDR2 is SASEGT. This CDR3 has 15 amino acids. The CDR3 DNA reads as TGTGCCAGCAGAAAAAATCTTGGGACTAGCAATGAGCAGTTCTTC. Translation: CASRKNLGTSNEQFF.

J is TRBJ2-1 and V is TRBV11-2; a possible D gene is TRBD1 (5 bases). V lost 5 bases and J 10 bases, leaving 18 bases between the germline ends. Germline V CDR1 and CDR2: SGHAT, FQNNGV. The CDR3 sequence is 14 residues long. The DNA for the CDR3 is TGTGCCAGCAGCCGAATCCACAGGCAGACGGAGCAGTTCTTC. Its protein is CASSRIHRQTEQFF.

The genes are TRBV7-9 and TRBJ1-1; tentatively, D is TRBD1 (6 bases). Germline CDR1 and CDR2: SEHNR and FQNEAQ (reference sequence). There are 19 residues in the CDR3. Deletions cut 5 bases from V and 3 bases from J, with 28 bases between. The CDR3 DNA follows: TGTGCCAGCAGCCCCGTACTAGTTAAGGGGGGGCACTGGTACACTGAAGCTTTCTTT. It specifies CASSPVLVKGGHWYTEAFF.

The V call is TRBV11-2, the J call TRBJ2-7; D not certain. The CDR3 spans 14 residues. Trimming pared 3 bases from V and 0 bases from J, leaving 9 bases between. Germline V gene lookup returns CDR1 SGHAT and CDR2 FQNNGV. CDR3 DNA: TGTGCCAGCAGCTTCCGTCCCCGCTCCTACGAGCAGTACTTC. Protein: CASSFRPRSYEQYF.

This clone was found a few times. This chain links TRBV2 with TRBJ2-1, with 10 bases identical to TRBD2. From germline, CDR1 is SNHLY and CDR2 FYNNEI. The trim removed 6 bases at V and 14 bases at J, leaving 1 base unmatched. CDR3 length: 10 amino acids. In DNA form, the CDR3 reads TGTGCCAGCAGAGGACTAGCGGAGTTCTTC. Protein sequence: CASRGLAEFF. Filled out from reference TRBV2 and TRBJ2-1, the complete variable domain reads EPEVTQTPSHQVTQMGQEVILRCVPISNHLYFYWYRQILGQKVEFLVSFYNNEISEKSEIFDDQFSVERPDGSNFTLKIRSTKLEDSAMYFCASRGLAEFFGPGTRLTVL.

This chain links TRBV18 with TRBJ1-2; no clear D gene. The CDR3 is 12 residues long. The germline V gene has CDR1 KGHSH and CDR2 LQKENI. V was clipped by 2 bases and J by 8 bases, with 9 bases between them. The chain's CDR3 is CASSPMRGGYTF. The DNA for the CDR3 is TGTGCCAGCTCACCAATGCGGGGAGGCTACACCTTC.

The chain carries TRBV4-1 and TRBJ2-7, with 11 bases lining up with TRBD2. CDR1 is MGHRA, CDR2 YSYEKL, per germline. This CDR3 has 22 residues. V shed 0 bases, J shed 2 bases, and the junction held 21 bases outside the gene matches. In DNA form, the CDR3 reads TGCGCCAGCAGCCAAGAGGATCCAGCTAGCGGGAGGCTCGACCTTAAACCCTACGAGCAGTACTTC. This sequence encodes CASSQEDPASGRLDLKPYEQYF.

The chain combines TRBV5-1 with TRBJ2-2, with D maybe TRBD1 (5 bases). The V end was cut by 7 bases, the J end by 4 bases, with 17 bases between. CDR1 is SGHRS, CDR2 YFSETQ, per germline. The CDR3 sequence is 15 residues long. The CDR3 DNA sequence: TGCGCCAGCCAGCAAGGGGTTTCGAGCACCGGGGAGCTGTTTTTT. It yields the protein CASQQGVSSTGELFF.

The J gene is TRBJ1-5, the V gene TRBV10-2; weak D call: TRBD1 (5 bases). This CDR3 contains 17 residues. V was trimmed by 2 bases and J by 1 base, leaving 15 bases between them. Germline values: CDR1 WSHSY, CDR2 SAAADI. The CDR3 sequence is CASSEPPARDSNQPQHF. Written as DNA, the CDR3 is TGCGCCAGCAGTGAGCCCCCTGCACGGGACAGCAATCAGCCCCAGCATTTT.

The chain is built from TRBV6-5 and TRBJ1-1, with 8 bases that match TRBD1. The length of the CDR3 is 15 residues. Trimming cost V 6 bases and J 1 base; bases outside gene matches: 7. Germline V CDR1 and CDR2: MNHEY, SVGAGI. The CDR3 is CASSPPGTGNTEAFF. CDR3 DNA sequence: TGTGCCAGCAGCCCTCCGGGGACAGGGAACACTGAAGCTTTCTTT.

This sequence joins TRBV7-9 and TRBJ2-5; D gene unclear. The last part of the DNA fits TRBJ2-7 better; the J call may be wrong. CDR3 length: 11 residues. The germline V gene has CDR1 SEHNR and CDR2 FQNEAQ (reference sequence). The CDR3 DNA reads as TGTGCCAGCAGCTTAAACAACGAGCAGTACTTC. This codes for CASSLNNEQYF.